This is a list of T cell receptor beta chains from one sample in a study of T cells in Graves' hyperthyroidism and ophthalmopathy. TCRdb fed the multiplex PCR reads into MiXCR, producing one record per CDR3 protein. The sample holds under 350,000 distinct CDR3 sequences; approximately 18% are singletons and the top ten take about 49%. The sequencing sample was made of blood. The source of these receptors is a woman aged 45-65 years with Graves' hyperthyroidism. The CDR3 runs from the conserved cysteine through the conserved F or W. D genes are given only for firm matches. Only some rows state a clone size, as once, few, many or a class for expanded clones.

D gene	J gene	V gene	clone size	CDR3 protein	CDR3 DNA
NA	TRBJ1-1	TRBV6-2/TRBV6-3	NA	CASSYSRSSRAEAFF	TGTGCCAGCAGTTACTCGAGATCGAGTCGCGCTGAAGCTTTCTTT
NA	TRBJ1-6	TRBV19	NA	CASSGQDYSPLHF	TGTGCCAGTTCGGGACAAGACTACTCACCCCTCCACTTT
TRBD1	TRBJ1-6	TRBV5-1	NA	CASSMTGRGSYNSPLHF	TGCGCCAGCAGCATGACAGGGAGGGGCTCCTATAATTCACCCCTCCACTTT
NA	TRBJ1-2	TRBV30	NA	CAWTETWGPRGYTF	TGTGCCTGGACGGAAACGTGGGGACCTCGGGGCTACACCTTC
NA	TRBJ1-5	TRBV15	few	CATSRGNQPQHF	TGTGCCACCAGCAGAGGCAATCAGCCCCAGCATTTT
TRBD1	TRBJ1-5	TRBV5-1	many	CASSLTGGQPQHF	TGCGCCAGCAGCTTGACAGGGGGGCAGCCCCAGCATTTT
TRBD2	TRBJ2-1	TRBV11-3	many	CASSSTSGGYNEQFF	TGTGCCAGCAGCTCGACTAGCGGGGGTTACAATGAGCAGTTCTTC
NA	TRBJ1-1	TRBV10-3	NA	CAISGRGTEAFF	TGTGCCATCAGTGGTAGGGGCACTGAAGCTTTCTTT
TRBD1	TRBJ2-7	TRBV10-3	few	CTISGAGGSSYEQYF	TGTACCATCAGTGGGGCAGGGGGAAGCTCCTACGAGCAGTACTTC
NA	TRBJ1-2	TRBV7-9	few	CASSAAGNYGYTF	TGTGCCAGCAGCGCCGCCGGGAACTATGGCTACACCTTC
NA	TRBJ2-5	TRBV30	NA	CAWSVPFLTWGQETQYF	TGTGCCTGGAGTGTACCCTTCCTGACATGGGGCCAAGAGACCCAGTACTTC
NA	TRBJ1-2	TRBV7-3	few	CASSLTNRDAHEGYTF	TGTGCCAGCAGCTTAACTAACCGGGACGCTCATGAGGGCTACACCTTC
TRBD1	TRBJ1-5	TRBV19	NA	CASSMRTGNQPQHF	TGTGCCAGTAGTATGAGGACAGGTAATCAGCCCCAGCATTTT
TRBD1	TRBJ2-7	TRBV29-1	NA	CSVDAGQGPYEQYF	TGCAGCGTTGATGCGGGACAGGGACCCTACGAGCAGTACTTC
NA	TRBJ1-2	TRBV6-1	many	CASRTSSDYGYTF	TGTGCCAGCAGGACTAGCAGCGACTATGGCTACACCTTC
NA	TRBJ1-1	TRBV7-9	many	CASSLAQGTNTEAFF	TGTGCCAGCAGCTTAGCGCAGGGGACGAACACTGAAGCTTTCTTT
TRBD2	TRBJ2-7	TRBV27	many	CASSSALLAGYPGYEQYF	TGTGCCAGCAGTTCGGCTTTACTAGCGGGATACCCTGGATACGAGCAGTACTTC
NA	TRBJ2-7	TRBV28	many	CASTPNRSFEQYF	TGTGCCAGCACTCCGAATCGAAGCTTCGAGCAGTACTTC
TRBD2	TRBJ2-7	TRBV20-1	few	CSASTSGAPYEQYF	TGCAGTGCTAGTACTAGCGGGGCCCCGTACGAGCAGTACTTC
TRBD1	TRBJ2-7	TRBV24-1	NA	CATSDLRLRGRVPYEQYF	TGTGCCACCAGTGATTTGCGTCTTAGGGGGCGCGTCCCCTACGAGCAGTACTTC
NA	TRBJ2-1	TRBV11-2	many	CASSLGRGIGEQFF	TGTGCCAGCAGCTTAGGGAGGGGTATAGGTGAGCAGTTCTTC
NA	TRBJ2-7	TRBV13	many	CASSLGSGGSYEQYF	TGTGCCAGCAGCTTGGGCTCAGGAGGGTCCTACGAGCAGTACTTC
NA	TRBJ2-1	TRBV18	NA	CASRPRSSSYNEQFF	TGTGCCAGTCGTCCTCGGAGTAGCTCCTACAATGAGCAGTTCTTC
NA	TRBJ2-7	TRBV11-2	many	CASSLYGGRYEQYF	TGTGCCAGCAGCCTGTATGGGGGGCGGTACGAGCAGTACTTC
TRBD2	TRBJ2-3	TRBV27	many	CASSTGTSGGWVTDTQYF	TGTGCCAGCAGTACTGGGACTAGCGGGGGTTGGGTCACAGATACGCAGTATTTT
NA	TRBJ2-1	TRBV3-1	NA	CASSQDPPPGGAYNEQFF	TGTGCCAGCAGCCAAGATCCCCCTCCGGGCGGCGCCTACAATGAGCAGTTCTTC
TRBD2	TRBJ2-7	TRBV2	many	CASSGTGLGTSGYEQYF	TGTGCCAGCAGTGGCACAGGCTTAGGGACTAGCGGCTACGAGCAGTACTTC
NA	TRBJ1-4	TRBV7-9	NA	CASAPLNEKLFF	TGTGCCAGCGCCCCCCTTAATGAAAAACTGTTTTTT
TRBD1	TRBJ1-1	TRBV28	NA	CASSPLTGTNTEAFF	TGTGCCAGCAGTCCTTTGACAGGGACGAACACTGAAGCTTTCTTT
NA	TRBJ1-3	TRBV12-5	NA	CASGLDGNTIYF	TGTGCTAGTGGTTTGGACGGAAACACCATATATTTT
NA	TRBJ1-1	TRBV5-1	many	CASSLEGNTEAFF	TGTGCCAGCAGCTTGGAGGGGAACACTGAAGCTTTCTTT
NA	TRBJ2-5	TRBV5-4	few	CASSWASQETQYF	TGTGCCAGCAGCTGGGCCAGCCAAGAGACCCAGTACTTC
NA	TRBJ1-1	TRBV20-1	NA	CSASNRAGSTEAFF	TGCAGTGCTTCCAACAGGGCTGGGAGCACTGAAGCTTTCTTT
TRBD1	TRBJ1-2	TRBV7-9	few	CASSFPGQGADYGYTF	TGTGCCAGCAGTTTTCCGGGACAGGGGGCAGACTATGGCTACACCTTC
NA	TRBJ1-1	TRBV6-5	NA	CASSYSQLEPRNTEAFF	TGTGCCAGCAGTTACTCGCAGTTGGAGCCCAGGAACACTGAAGCTTTCTTT
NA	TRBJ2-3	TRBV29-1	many	CSVVRISTDTQYF	TGCAGCGTTGTCAGGATTAGCACAGATACGCAGTATTTT
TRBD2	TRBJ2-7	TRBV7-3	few	CASRQLAGVGEQYF	TGTGCCAGCAGGCAACTAGCGGGAGTTGGGGAGCAGTACTTC
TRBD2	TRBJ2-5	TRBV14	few	CASSQALREVETQYF	TGTGCCAGCAGCCAAGCTCTTCGGGAGGTAGAGACCCAGTACTTC
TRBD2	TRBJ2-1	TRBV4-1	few	CASSLGLASPNEQFF	TGCGCCAGCAGCCTGGGACTAGCGAGTCCCAATGAGCAGTTCTTC